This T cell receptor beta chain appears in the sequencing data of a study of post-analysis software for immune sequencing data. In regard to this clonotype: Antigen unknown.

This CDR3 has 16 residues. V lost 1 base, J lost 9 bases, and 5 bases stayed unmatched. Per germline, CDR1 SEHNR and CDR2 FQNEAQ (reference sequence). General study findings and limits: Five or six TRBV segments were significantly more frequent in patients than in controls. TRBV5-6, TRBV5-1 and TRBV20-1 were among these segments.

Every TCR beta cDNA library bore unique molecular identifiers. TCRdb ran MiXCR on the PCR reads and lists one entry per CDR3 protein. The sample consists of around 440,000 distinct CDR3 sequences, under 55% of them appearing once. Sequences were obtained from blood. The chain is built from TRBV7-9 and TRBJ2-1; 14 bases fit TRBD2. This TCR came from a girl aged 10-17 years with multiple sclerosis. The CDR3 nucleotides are TGTGCCAGCAGCTTAGTACCCGGACTAGCGGGGGGTGAGCAGTTCTTC. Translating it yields CASSLVPGLAGGEQFF.